The 27 T cell receptor beta chains reported below all come from one sample, sequenced in a study of cytomegalovirus exposure and HLA in healthy donors. 60 Vbeta and 13 Jbeta primers were used in PCR. Sequenced by immunoSEQ multiplex PCR; TCRdb stores in-frame clones only, minus some. Here the sample spans some 130,000 clones, around 75% being singletons. Sequenced material: PBMCs. These receptors all come from a man younger than 45 in good health and CMV-seronegative.

V is TRBV7-3 and J is TRBJ2-2; TRBD1 is a possible D gene (6 bases). Looked up from germline, CDR1 is SGHTA and CDR2 is FQGTGA. This CDR3 is 15 amino acids long. V dropped 1 base and J dropped 7 bases, with 13 bases sitting between them. The CDR3, as DNA: TGTGCCAGCAGCTTAAGCGGACAGAGGAACGGGGAGCTGTTTTTT. Translation gives CASSLSGQRNGELFF. The entire variable domain, with the rest obtained from reference TRBV7-3 and TRBJ2-2, is as follows: GAGVSQTPSNKVTEKGKYVELRCDPISGHTALYWYRQSLGQGPEFLIYFQGTGAADDSGLPNDRFFAVRPEGSVSTLKIQRTERGDSAVYLCASSLSGQRNGELFFGEGSRLTVL.

This chain joins TRBV19 and TRBJ2-7; D is possibly TRBD2 (7 bases). V lost 9 bases, J lost 2 bases, and 17 bases lay in between. Germline V lookup: CDR1 LNHDA, CDR2 SQIVND (reference sequence). The CDR3 sequence is 14 residues long. CDR3 nucleotide sequence: TGTGCCAGCCAGGCCTGGGGGGGCCCCTACGAGCAGTACTTC. Translation: CASQAWGGPYEQYF.

This sequence joins TRBV7-9 and TRBJ1-1; 7 bases are a match to TRBD1. J lost 5 bases, V lost 4 bases, and 13 bases had no gene match. The CDR3 has 16 amino acids. CDR1 and CDR2 (germline): SEHNR, FQNEAQ (reference sequence). The CDR3 DNA is TGTGCCAGCAGCTCCAGAGGGGGCGGGGTTCGGACTGAAGCTTTCTTT. Translated: CASSSRGGGVRTEAFF.

DNA for the CDR3: TGTGCCAGCAGCTTAAACCGCGGGACAGGACGCAATGAGCAGTTCTTC. Protein product: CASSLNRGTGRNEQFF. The V gene is TRBV11-3, the J gene TRBJ2-1, with 8 bases aligning to TRBD1. The CDR3 contains 16 residues. The V and J ends lost 2 bases and 6 bases, in that order; junction bases with no gene match: 9. Per the germline V gene, CDR1 is SGHNT and CDR2 is YENEEA.

V is TRBV5-4 and J is TRBJ1-6; the D gene is possibly TRBD1 (6 bases). In germline, CDR1 is SGHNT, CDR2 YYREEE (reference sequence). Trimming shortened V by 4 bases and J by 7 bases, and 18 bases separated the two germline ends. This CDR3 spans 16 amino acids. Here the CDR3 DNA reads TGTGCCAGCAGCCTGAACCGACAGGCTTCAAATTCACCCCTCCACTTT. Its translation: CASSLNRQASNSPLHF.

The chain links TRBV27 to TRBJ2-2, with 7 positions matching TRBD1. CDR3 length: 12 amino acids. Germline V gives CDR1 MNHEY, CDR2 SMNVEV (reference sequence). The V segment lost 8 bases and the J segment 5 bases; nucleotides outside the gene matches: 2. The CDR3 region has the DNA TGTGCCAGCGGACAGGAGACCGGGGAGCTGTTTTTT. It encodes CASGQETGELFF.

The rearrangement joins TRBV19 to TRBJ2-2; TRBD2 matches 11 bases. From germline, CDR1 is LNHDA and CDR2 SQIVND (reference sequence). This CDR3 is built from 14 residues. V was pared by 6 bases and J by 7 bases, with 4 bases of the junction left unmatched. The DNA of the CDR3 is TGTGCCAGTAGGGGACTAGCGGACGTCGGGGAGCTGTTTTTT. Translated, it gives CASRGLADVGELFF.

A single count supports this clone. The CDR3 protein is CASSLIASGTGEQYF. DNA for the CDR3: TGTGCCAGCAGTTTAATAGCTAGCGGGACGGGCGAGCAGTACTTC. The chain has TRBV28 and TRBJ2-7; TRBD2 aligns across 9 bases. V was pared by 2 bases and J by 6 bases, with 8 bases of the junction left unmatched. This CDR3 spans 15 amino acids. Germline values: CDR1 MDHEN, CDR2 SYDVKM. Using reference TRBV28 and TRBJ2-7 for the parts outside the CDR3, the full variable domain is DVKVTQSSRYLVKRTGEKVFLECVQDMDHENMFWYRQDPGLGLRLIYFSYDVKMKEKGDIPEGYSVSREKKERFSLILESASTNQTSMYLCASSLIASGTGEQYFGPGTRLTVT.

V usage is TRBV5-6 and J usage is TRBJ2-7; TRBD2 agrees at 12 bases. The V gene end was trimmed by 9 bases and the J gene end by 7 bases; junction bases not matched to a gene: 11. The CDR3 contains 14 residues. CDR1 and CDR2 (germline): SGHDT, YYEEEE. CDR3 coding DNA: TGTGCCACCAAGCTAGCGGGAGGGCCCAGTGAGCAGTACTTC. The encoded protein is CATKLAGGPSEQYF.

The chain joins TRBV9 to TRBJ2-1; the match to TRBD1 covers 8 bases. Germline CDR1 SGDLS, CDR2 YYNGEE. Trimming at V came to 0 bases and at J to 4 bases, leaving 3 bases not matched to a gene. The CDR3 consists of 15 residues. CDR3 nucleotides: TGTGCCAGCAGCGTAGACCGGGACAGGTACAATGAGCAGTTCTTC. Translating gives CASSVDRDRYNEQFF.

The chain carries TRBV27 and TRBJ1-1; a possible D gene is TRBD1 (5 bases). Looked up from germline, CDR1 is MNHEY and CDR2 is SMNVEV (reference sequence). The germline V and J ends were trimmed by 6 bases and 1 base, with 15 bases remaining between them. There are 15 residues in the CDR3. CDR3 protein: CASSIKGVANTEAFF. The CDR3 region has the DNA TGTGCCAGCAGCATTAAAGGGGTTGCGAACACTGAAGCTTTCTTT.

CDR3 protein: CASSFGGNNYGYTF. CDR3 DNA sequence: TGTGCCAGCAGTTTCGGGGGGAATAACTATGGCTACACCTTC. The gene calls are TRBV28 and TRBJ1-2, with a tentative D call TRBD1 (5 bases). The CDR3 covers 14 residues. The V gene lost 3 bases and the J gene lost 1 base, with 9 bases spanning the gap. Looked up from germline, CDR1 is MDHEN and CDR2 is SYDVKM.

V gene TRBV2 combines with J gene TRBJ1-5; D call uncertain. Trimming left V 4 bases short and J 6 bases short, with 16 bases between. The CDR3 contains 15 residues. Germline V gene data show CDR1 as SNHLY and CDR2 as FYNNEI. The CDR3 loop is CASSAEGNGGQPQHF. The DNA for the CDR3 is TGTGCCAGCAGTGCAGAGGGTAATGGCGGTCAGCCCCAGCATTTT.

The chain recombines TRBV28 with TRBJ2-1; 10 nucleotides match TRBD2. CDR1 is MDHEN and CDR2 is SYDVKM in the germline V gene. This CDR3 spans 22 amino acids. J lost 3 bases, V lost 3 bases, and 23 bases had no gene match. CDR3 sequence reads: CASSFLIFRRGLATQNYNEQFF. In nucleotides, the CDR3 is TGTGCCAGCAGTTTTCTGATATTTCGTCGGGGACTAGCGACCCAAAACTACAATGAGCAGTTCTTC.

This clone has more than one count but fewer than ten. The chain is built from TRBV4-2 and TRBJ2-5; 10 nucleotides align to TRBD2. The end of the DNA aligns better with TRBJ2-7, so the J call may be wrong. CDR1 is LGHNA, CDR2 YNFKEQ, per germline. The CDR3 has 16 amino acids. CDR3 amino acids: CASSQEQLAGSYEQYF. The CDR3 coding sequence is TGTGCCAGCAGCCAAGAGCAACTAGCGGGAAGCTACGAGCAGTACTTC.

This chain connects TRBV4-3 to TRBJ2-2; TRBD1 might be the D (6 bases). CDR1 is LGHNA, CDR2 YSLEER, per germline. The V end lost 0 bases, the J end lost 6 bases, and 14 bases lay between the germline ends. This CDR3 contains 16 residues. CDR3 residues: CASSQDLGALAGELFF. For the CDR3, the DNA is TGCGCCAGCAGCCAAGATTTGGGGGCGCTGGCCGGGGAGCTGTTTTTT.

A single count supports this clone. This chain joins TRBV6-5 and TRBJ2-7; 7 bases are a match to TRBD2. Germline V gives CDR1 MNHEY, CDR2 SVGAGI. With V trimmed by 7 bases and J by 2 bases, 8 bases remained unmatched. The CDR3 is 14 residues long. The CDR3 DNA follows: TGTGCCAGCAACGCGGGAGAGCGAGCCTACGAGCAGTACTTC. It yields the protein CASNAGERAYEQYF.

The rearrangement joins TRBV18 to TRBJ1-3, with TRBD1 as a possible D gene (5 bases). CDR3 size: 17 residues. V lost 3 bases to trimming and J lost 0 bases, with 15 bases between them. Germline loops: CDR1 KGHSH, CDR2 LQKENI. The CDR3 DNA reads as TGTGCCAGCTCACCCCCTAGGGGCAGAAGCTCTGGAAACACCATATATTTT. Its protein product is CASSPPRGRSSGNTIYF. Based on the CDR3 plus reference TRBV18 and TRBJ1-3, the full variable domain is NAGVMQNPRHLVRRRGQEARLRCSPMKGHSHVYWYRQLPEEGLKFMVYLQKENIIDESGMPKERFSAEFPKEGPSILRIQQVVRGDSAAYFCASSPPRGRSSGNTIYFGEGSWLTVV.

The chain links TRBV19 to TRBJ2-7; D gene uncertain. The germline V and J ends were trimmed by 0 bases and 2 bases, with 8 bases remaining between them. The CDR3 runs to 14 residues. Looked up from germline, CDR1 is LNHDA and CDR2 is SQIVND (reference sequence). The CDR3 nucleotides read TGTGCCAGTAGTATAGACCAAAGCGCCTACGAGCAGTACTTC. This sequence encodes CASSIDQSAYEQYF. Looking up the rest from reference TRBV19 and TRBJ2-7 gives the full variable domain: DGGITQSPKYLFRKEGQNVTLSCEQNLNHDAMYWYRQDPGQGLRLIYYSQIVNDFQKGDIAEGYSVSREKKESFPLTVTSAQKNPTAFYLCASSIDQSAYEQYFGPGTRLTVT.

The chain is built from TRBV30 and TRBJ1-6; the match to TRBD1 covers 7 bases. Germline V gives CDR1 GTSNPN, CDR2 SVGIG (reference sequence). The ends lost 8 bases at V and 9 bases at J; junction bases unmatched: 16. This CDR3 has 15 residues. The CDR3: CARRQGEANISPLHF. In nucleotides, the CDR3 is TGTGCCCGGCGACAGGGTGAGGCGAATATTTCACCCCTCCACTTT. The variable domain in full, with the rest retrieved from reference TRBV30 and TRBJ1-6, is SQTIHQWPATLVQPVGSPLSLECTVEGTSNPNLYWYRQAAGRGLQLLFYSVGIGQISSEVPQNLSASRPQDRQFILSSKKLLLSDSGFYLCARRQGEANISPLHFGNGTRLTVT.

The chain carries TRBV5-1 and TRBJ2-3; D is uncertain. The germline V and J ends were trimmed by 0 bases and 6 bases, with 5 bases remaining between them. This CDR3 is built from 12 residues. CDR1 is SGHRS, CDR2 YFSETQ, per germline. The CDR3, as DNA: TGCGCCAGCAGCTTGGCCCCGGATACGCAGTATTTT. Protein product: CASSLAPDTQYF.

The chain combines TRBV6-1 with TRBJ2-3, with 10 bases that match TRBD1. Germline V gene lookup returns CDR1 MNHNS and CDR2 SASEGT. This CDR3 comprises 15 residues. V shed 7 bases and J 0 bases; nucleotides not matched to a gene: 4. The CDR3 DNA follows: TGTGCCAGCACCCGACAGGGGGCTAGCACAGATACGCAGTATTTT. This gives the protein CASTRQGASTDTQYF.

The chain links TRBV12-5 to TRBJ1-2; D gene uncertain. This CDR3 is 12 amino acids long. CDR1 LGHNT and CDR2 FRNRAP come from the germline V gene. With 6 bases removed from V and 0 bases from J, the gap between germline ends came to 5 bases. The DNA of the CDR3 is TGTGCTAGTGGCGGGACTAACTATGGCTACACCTTC. Its protein is CASGGTNYGYTF.

The rearrangement uses TRBV4-3 and TRBJ1-2; a weak D match, TRBD1 (6 bases). There are 14 residues in the CDR3. In germline, CDR1 is LGHNA, CDR2 YSLEER. Trimming shortened V by 1 base and J by 1 base, and 7 bases separated the two germline ends. The CDR3 spells CASSQGQVNYGYTF. DNA for the CDR3: TGCGCCAGCAGCCAAGGACAGGTTAACTATGGCTACACCTTC.

A remark on this clone: One end of the junction varies from germline; a read error may be responsible. The chain links TRBV7-7 to TRBJ2-1, with D possibly matching TRBD1 (6 bases). This CDR3 is 15 amino acids long. The germline gives CDR1 SSHAT, CDR2 FNYEAQ (reference sequence). The CDR3 loop is CASSLGTGRDNEQFF. CDR3 sequence (DNA): TGTGCTAGCAGCTTGGGCACAGGGCGGGACAATGAGCAGTTCTTC. Supplemented by reference TRBV7-7 and TRBJ2-1, the full variable domain reads GAGVSQSPRYKVTKRGQDVTLRCDPISSHATLYWYQQALGQGPEFLTYFNYEAQPDKSGLPSDRFSAERPEGSISTLTIQRTEQRDSAMYRCASSLGTGRDNEQFFGPGTRLTVL.

This clone was seen a single time. The chain is built from TRBV5-5 and TRBJ1-2, with 8 bases fitting TRBD1. The ends lost 4 bases at V and 4 bases at J; junction bases unmatched: 12. The CDR3 spans 16 residues. Germline loops: CDR1 SGHKS, CDR2 YYEKEE (reference sequence). The CDR3 protein is CASSPYIMTGAYGYTF. In DNA, the CDR3 is TGTGCCAGCAGCCCATACATCATGACAGGGGCCTATGGCTACACCTTC. Looking up the rest from reference TRBV5-5 and TRBJ1-2 gives the full variable domain: DAGVTQSPTHLIKTRGQQVTLRCSPISGHKSVSWYQQVLGQGPQFIFQYYEKEERGRGNFPDRFSARQFPNYSSELNVNALLLGDSALYLCASSPYIMTGAYGYTFGSGTRLTVV.

The chain combines TRBV4-2 with TRBJ2-7, with a weak D call TRBD2 (6 bases). The CDR3 is 15 amino acids. Germline loops: CDR1 LGHNA, CDR2 YNFKEQ. Trimming took 0 bases from V and 4 from J, leaving 13 bases between them. The DNA for the CDR3 is TGTGCCAGCAGCCAAGATATGGGGACTTATTACGAGCAGTACTTC. As protein: CASSQDMGTYYEQYF.